These 26 T cell receptor beta chains were sequenced from one sample in a study of T-cell memory formation after mild COVID-19. TCRdb redid the calling of the 5' RACE reads with MiXCR, one entry per CDR3 protein. The table includes almost 550,000 distinct CDR3 sequences, approximately 20% detected once. The sample consisted of PBMCs or a T cell subset sorted from them (not recorded which). The receptors stem from an adult woman who had mild COVID-19 (a few samples of this study predate the infection). Cell type and time point are not known.

This clonotype was seen more than once but under ten times. This rearrangement joins TRBV20-1 to TRBJ2-1, with D unresolved. CDR1 is DFQATT and CDR2 is SNEGSKA in the germline V gene (reference sequence). Between the trimmed V and J ends, which lost 0 bases and 0 bases, there was a span of 9 bases. This CDR3 comprises 15 residues. The CDR3 nucleotides are TGCAGTGCTAGAGATCCAGGCCACTCCTACAATGAGCAGTTCTTC. It yields the protein CSARDPGHSYNEQFF.

J is TRBJ1-2 and V is TRBV12-3 or TRBV12-4, with D tentatively TRBD1 (6 bases). The V gene lost 8 bases and the J gene lost 2 bases, with 12 bases spanning the gap. This CDR3 is built from 13 residues. CDR3 region: CASGRGQNYGYTF. CDR3 bases: TGTGCCAGCGGACGCGGACAGAACTATGGCTACACCTTC.

This clonotype turned up a few times. The chain joins TRBV6-2 or TRBV6-3 to TRBJ1-2; 7 bases are a match to TRBD1. This CDR3 contains 14 residues. From germline, CDR1 is MNHEY and CDR2 SVGEGT. Unmatched junction bases numbered 12, after V lost 8 bases and J lost 6 bases. The CDR3 reads CASGQVDRRHGYTF. CDR3 DNA sequence: TGTGCCAGCGGACAGGTGGACAGGAGACATGGCTACACCTTC.

The table lists this clonotype with a few counts. The V gene is TRBV5-6, the J gene TRBJ1-5, with D possibly being TRBD1 (5 bases). Germline V CDR1 and CDR2: SGHDT, YYEEEE. Trimming shortened V by 0 bases and J by 5 bases, and 12 bases separated the two germline ends. The CDR3 covers 15 residues. CDR3 sequence: CASSLAPQGDQPQHF. The CDR3, as DNA: TGTGCCAGCAGCTTGGCCCCGCAGGGTGATCAGCCCCAGCATTTT.

This clonotype was seen a few times. This rearrangement joins TRBV20-1 to TRBJ2-3, with D unclear. The ends were cut back, 5 bases at V and 1 base at J, with 7 bases in the middle. This CDR3 is built from 12 residues. Germline V lookup: CDR1 DFQATT, CDR2 SNEGSKA (reference sequence). The CDR3 sequence: CSAGSRTDTQYF. DNA for the CDR3: TGCAGTGCTGGAAGCCGCACAGATACGCAGTATTTT.

This clonotype was observed a few times. This chain joins TRBV12-3 or TRBV12-4 and TRBJ1-3; D unclear. Trimming removed 7 bases at V and 0 bases at J, with 10 bases between. The CDR3 is 14 residues long. CDR3 loop: CASTSSSSGNTIYF. CDR3 DNA: TGTGCCAGCACCTCCAGCAGCTCTGGAAACACCATATATTTT.

This sequence joins TRBV6-5 and TRBJ2-5; 13 nucleotides agree with TRBD2. Germline V gene lookup returns CDR1 MNHEY and CDR2 SVGAGI. The CDR3 has 17 residues. Losses at the gene ends were 1 base for V and 4 bases for J; bases not matched to a gene: 6. The CDR3 DNA sequence: TGTGCCAGCAGTTACTATCGGACTAGCGGGGGTAGAGAGACCCAGTACTTC. Translating it yields CASSYYRTSGGRETQYF.

CDR3 sequence reads: CASSQERGVYQETQYF. The CDR3 DNA reads TGTGCCAGCAGCCAAGAGCGGGGGGTGTACCAAGAGACCCAGTACTTC. This chain joins TRBV4-2 and TRBJ2-5, with 8 nucleotides matching TRBD2. The CDR3 is 16 residues long. The junction had 3 bases not matched to a gene; V was cut back by 0 bases and J by 0 bases. The germline CDR1 and CDR2 sequences are LGHNA and YNFKEQ.

The chain employs TRBV24-1 and TRBJ2-5; D possibly corresponds to TRBD1 (6 bases). CDR3 length: 18 amino acids. Deletions cut 4 bases from V and 5 bases from J, with 25 bases between. Germline V gives CDR1 KGHDR, CDR2 SFDVKD. The CDR3 sequence: CATSDPGPGTTLPETQYF. CDR3 coding DNA: TGTGCCACCAGTGACCCTGGTCCCGGGACAACCCTACCGGAGACCCAGTACTTC.

The CDR3 spells CASSQVALYQPQHF. CDR3 DNA sequence: TGTGCCAGCAGCCAAGTCGCCCTGTACCAGCCCCAGCATTTT. The rearrangement uses TRBV4-2 and TRBJ1-5; unclear D gene. Trimming shortened V by 1 base and J by 7 bases, and 11 bases separated the two germline ends. The CDR3 contains 14 residues. Per the germline V gene, CDR1 is LGHNA and CDR2 is YNFKEQ.

The V call is TRBV24-1, the J call TRBJ2-1, with 7 bases fitting TRBD2. There are 15 residues in the CDR3. Germline CDR1 is KGHDR and CDR2 is SFDVKD. V lost 6 bases and J lost 3; bases outside the gene matches: 7. This CDR3 is CATSKAGELYNEQFF. CDR3 in DNA: TGTGCCACCAGTAAGGCGGGGGAACTCTACAATGAGCAGTTCTTC.

This clonotype was recorded at least ten times. The rearrangement joins TRBV3-1 to TRBJ2-1, with D perhaps assigned TRBD1 or TRBD2 (5 bases each). V shed 1 base and J shed 7 bases, with 5 bases lying between them. Germline V gives CDR1 LGHDT, CDR2 YNNKEL (reference sequence). The CDR3 extends over 12 amino acids. The CDR3 DNA follows: TGTGCCAGCAGCCAAGGGGGGAATGAGCAGTTCTTC. Protein sequence: CASSQGGNEQFF.

DNA of the CDR3: TGTGCCAGCAGCTTATACGGCCTAAAGGACACCGGGGAGCTGTTTTTT. The encoded protein is CASSLYGLKDTGELFF. This chain connects TRBV7-2 to TRBJ2-2; D remains unclear. V was trimmed by 2 bases and J by 3 bases, leaving 13 bases between them. This CDR3 is built from 16 residues. Germline V gene data show CDR1 as SGHTA and CDR2 as FQGNSA.

In DNA, the CDR3 is TGCAGCGTCCCGGCAGTAGGGGACCCCGGGGACTATGGCTACACCTTC. Protein: CSVPAVGDPGDYGYTF. The chain joins TRBV29-1 to TRBJ1-2, with a tentative D call TRBD1 (5 bases). V lost 6 bases and J lost 3, with 23 bases in between. The CDR3 length is 16 residues. Germline CDR1 reads SQVTM; CDR2 reads ANQGSEA. The entire variable domain, with the rest obtained from reference TRBV29-1 and TRBJ1-2, is as follows: SAVISQKPSRDICQRGTSLTIQCQVDSQVTMMFWYRQQPGQSLTLIATANQGSEATYESGFVIDKFPISRPNLTFSTLTVSNMSPEDSSIYLCSVPAVGDPGDYGYTFGSGTRLTVV.

This clonotype was recorded a few times. The gene calls are TRBV7-9 and TRBJ2-3, with TRBD2 matching over 8 bases. After removal of 5 bases from V and 0 bases from J, the junction contained 7 bases not matched to a gene. The CDR3 loop spans 16 amino acids. Germline lookup yields CDR1 SEHNR and CDR2 FQNEAQ (reference sequence). The CDR3 DNA sequence: TGTGCCAGCAGCCCCACCGGGACTAGGAGCACAGATACGCAGTATTTT. Translated: CASSPTGTRSTDTQYF. The entire variable domain, with the rest obtained from reference TRBV7-9 and TRBJ2-3, is as follows: DTGVSQNPRHKITKRGQNVTFRCDPISEHNRLYWYRQTLGQGPEFLTYFQNEAQLEKSRLLSDRFSAERPKGSFSTLEIQRTEQGDSAMYLCASSPTGTRSTDTQYFGPGTRLTVL.

The chain carries TRBV5-1 and TRBJ1-2, with 9 nucleotides matching TRBD1. CDR3 size: 16 residues. The germline gives CDR1 SGHRS, CDR2 YFSETQ. The V and J ends lost 3 bases and 4 bases, in that order; junction bases with no gene match: 10. The CDR3 DNA is TGCGCCAGCAGCTCTACCGGGACAGGGAGGAGCTATGGCTACACCTTC. It translates to CASSSTGTGRSYGYTF. Full variable domain (rest looked up from reference TRBV5-1 and TRBJ1-2): KAGVTQTPRYLIKTRGQQVTLSCSPISGHRSVSWYQQTPGQGLQFLFEYFSETQRNKGNFPGRFSGRQFSNSRSEMNVSTLELGDSALYLCASSSTGTGRSYGYTFGSGTRLTVV.

A few counts support this clonotype. CDR3 residues: CSVRSPGELFF. The CDR3 nucleotides are TGCAGCGTTAGGTCGCCCGGGGAGCTGTTTTTT. V gene TRBV29-1 combines with J gene TRBJ2-2; D unclear. Germline-derived CDR1 and CDR2 are SQVTM and ANQGSEA. The CDR3 has 11 residues. Trimming stripped 5 bases from V and 6 bases from J, with 7 bases between.

Here the CDR3 DNA reads TGTGCCAGCAGTTCGGGGACAGTACGGACCACAGATACGCAGTATTTT. As protein: CASSSGTVRTTDTQYF. The chain carries TRBV12-3 or TRBV12-4 and TRBJ2-3, with TRBD1 identical over 7 bases. Trimming removed 4 bases from V and 2 bases from J; junction bases left unmatched: 9. The CDR3 contains 16 residues.

The V gene is TRBV7-6, the J gene TRBJ2-3, with D perhaps TRBD2 (6 bases). This CDR3 spans 14 amino acids. In germline, CDR1 is SGHVS, CDR2 FNYEAQ. V lost 5 bases, J lost 6 bases, and 15 bases lay in between. In nucleotides, the CDR3 is TGTGCCAGCAGCCTAGACGGGGGTGCGGATACGCAGTATTTT. It is translated as CASSLDGGADTQYF.

This clonotype has just a few counts. The chain uses TRBV20-1 and TRBJ2-1; TRBD2 agrees at 10 bases. The CDR3 extends over 16 amino acids. Germline-derived CDR1 and CDR2 are DFQATT and SNEGSKA (reference sequence). V shed 0 bases, J shed 8 bases, and the junction held 10 bases outside the gene matches. CDR3 DNA: TGCAGTGCTAGAGAAACAGCGGGGGGGAAGAGCGATGAGCAGTTCTTC. Translation gives CSARETAGGKSDEQFF.

This clonotype appeared a few times. V is TRBV11-2 and J is TRBJ1-2; possible D gene TRBD1, 5 bases. Looked up from germline, CDR1 is SGHAT and CDR2 is FQNNGV. The CDR3 has 15 residues. The germline V and J ends were trimmed by 5 bases and 1 base, with 14 bases remaining between them. CDR3 region: CASSLIVDSNYGYTF. The DNA of the CDR3 is TGTGCCAGCAGCCTCATAGTTGACAGTAACTATGGCTACACCTTC.

In this sample, this clonotype turned up a few times. The chain couples TRBV30 to TRBJ2-7; D gene ambiguous. CDR1 and CDR2 from the germline V gene are GTSNPN and SVGIG (reference sequence). V lost 1 base, J lost 0 bases, and 10 bases lay in between. CDR3 size: 14 residues. The DNA of the CDR3 is TGTGCCTGGAGTGCCCCGGAGAGCTCCTACGAGCAGTACTTC. This codes for CAWSAPESSYEQYF.

CDR3 sequence (DNA): TGTGCCAGCAGTTACGGGGGGTCTCGGTACGAGCAGTACTTC. Translated: CASSYGGSRYEQYF. The V call is TRBV6-5, the J call TRBJ2-7, with D possibly TRBD2 on 6 matching bases. This CDR3 is built from 14 residues. The V end was cut by 2 bases, the J end by 4 bases, with 12 bases between. Germline V gene lookup returns CDR1 MNHEY and CDR2 SVGAGI.

This clonotype appeared a few times. The chain employs TRBV7-9 and TRBJ2-7, with D unresolved. The CDR3 extends over 13 amino acids. V gave up 5 bases and J gave up 3 bases, with 11 bases separating them. The germline V gene has CDR1 SEHNR and CDR2 FQNEAQ (reference sequence). The CDR3 sequence is CASSLITYYEQYF. CDR3 coding DNA: TGTGCCAGCAGCCTAATTACCTACTACGAGCAGTACTTC.

This clonotype was counted ten times or more. V usage is TRBV4-2 and J usage is TRBJ2-3; 15 positions match TRBD2. CDR1 is LGHNA, CDR2 YNFKEQ, per germline. The V and J ends lost 2 bases and 4 bases, in that order; junction bases with no gene match: 1. The CDR3 is made up of 16 amino acids. In DNA, the CDR3 is TGTGCCAGCAGCCAATGGACTAGCGGGGGGGCAGATACGCAGTATTTT. Protein: CASSQWTSGGADTQYF.

This clonotype was observed a few times. The chain links TRBV7-6 to TRBJ2-7, with D perhaps TRBD1 (5 bases). The CDR3 sequence is 12 residues long. V was trimmed by 5 bases and J by 2 bases, leaving 7 bases between them. Germline CDR1 reads SGHVS; CDR2 reads FNYEAQ. As DNA, the CDR3 is TGTGCCAGCAGCACGGACACCTACGAGCAGTACTTC. It translates to CASSTDTYEQYF.